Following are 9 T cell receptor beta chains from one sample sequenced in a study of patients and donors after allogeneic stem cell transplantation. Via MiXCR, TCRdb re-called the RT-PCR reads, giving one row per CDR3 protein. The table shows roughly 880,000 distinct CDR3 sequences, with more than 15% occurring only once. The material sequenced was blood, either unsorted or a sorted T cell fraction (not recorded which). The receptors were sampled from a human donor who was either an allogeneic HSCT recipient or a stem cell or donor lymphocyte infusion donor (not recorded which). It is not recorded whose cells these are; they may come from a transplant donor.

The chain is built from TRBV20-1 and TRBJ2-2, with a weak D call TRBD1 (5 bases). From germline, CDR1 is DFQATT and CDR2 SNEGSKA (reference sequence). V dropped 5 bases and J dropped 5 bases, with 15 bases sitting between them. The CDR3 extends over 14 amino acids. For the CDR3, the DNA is TGCAGTGCTGCCTTTCTCAAGGGGACCGGGGAGCTGTTTTTT. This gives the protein CSAAFLKGTGELFF.

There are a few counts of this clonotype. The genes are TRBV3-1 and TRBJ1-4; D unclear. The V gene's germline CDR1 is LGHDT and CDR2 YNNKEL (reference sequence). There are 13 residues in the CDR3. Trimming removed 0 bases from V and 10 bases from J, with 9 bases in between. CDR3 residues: CASSQDFDRKLFF. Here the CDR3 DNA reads TGTGCCAGCAGCCAAGATTTCGATCGAAAACTGTTTTTT.

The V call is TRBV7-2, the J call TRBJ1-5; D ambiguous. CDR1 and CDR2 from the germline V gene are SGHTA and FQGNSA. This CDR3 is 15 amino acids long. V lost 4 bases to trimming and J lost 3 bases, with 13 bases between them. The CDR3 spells CASSWDGRINQPQHF. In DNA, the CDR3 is TGTGCCAGCAGCTGGGATGGACGGATCAATCAGCCCCAGCATTTT.

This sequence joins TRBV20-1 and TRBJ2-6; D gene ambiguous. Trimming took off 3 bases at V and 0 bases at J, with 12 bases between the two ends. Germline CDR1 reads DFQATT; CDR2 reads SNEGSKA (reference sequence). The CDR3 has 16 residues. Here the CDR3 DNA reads TGCAGTGCTAGTAAGGGATTAAGCTCTGGGGCCAACGTCCTGACTTTC. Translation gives CSASKGLSSGANVLTF.

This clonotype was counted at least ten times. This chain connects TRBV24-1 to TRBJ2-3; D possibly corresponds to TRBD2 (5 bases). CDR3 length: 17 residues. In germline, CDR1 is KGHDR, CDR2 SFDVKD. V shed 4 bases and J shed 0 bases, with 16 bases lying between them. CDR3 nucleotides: TGTGCCACCAGTGACCCCTATGGCGGGTCTAGCACAGATACGCAGTATTTT. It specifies CATSDPYGGSSTDTQYF.

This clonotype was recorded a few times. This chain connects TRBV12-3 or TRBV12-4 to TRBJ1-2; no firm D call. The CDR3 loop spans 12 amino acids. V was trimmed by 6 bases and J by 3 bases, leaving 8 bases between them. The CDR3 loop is CASSYRHYGYTF. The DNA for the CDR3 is TGTGCCAGCAGCTACCGGCACTATGGCTACACCTTC.

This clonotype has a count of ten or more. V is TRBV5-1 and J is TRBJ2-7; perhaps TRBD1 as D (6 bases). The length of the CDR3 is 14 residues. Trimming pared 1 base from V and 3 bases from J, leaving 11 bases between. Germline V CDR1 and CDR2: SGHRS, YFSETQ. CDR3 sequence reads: CASSLRQGRYEQYF. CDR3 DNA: TGCGCCAGCAGCTTGCGGCAGGGGCGCTACGAGCAGTACTTC.

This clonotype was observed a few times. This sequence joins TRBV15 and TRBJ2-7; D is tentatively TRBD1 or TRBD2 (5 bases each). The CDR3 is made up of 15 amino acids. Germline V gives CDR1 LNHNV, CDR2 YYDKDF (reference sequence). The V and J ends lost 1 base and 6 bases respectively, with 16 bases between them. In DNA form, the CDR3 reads TGTGCCACCAGCAGAGGATGGGGACCTGAGGGCGAGCAGTACTTC. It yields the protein CATSRGWGPEGEQYF.

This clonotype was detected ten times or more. CDR3 sequence: CAISERKGEAFF. In DNA form, the CDR3 reads TGTGCCATCAGTGAACGGAAGGGCGAAGCTTTCTTT. The V gene is TRBV10-3, the J gene TRBJ1-1, with D unresolved. V gave up 3 bases and J gave up 8 bases, with 10 bases separating them. CDR1 and CDR2 from the germline V gene are ENHRY and SYGVKD. The CDR3 has 12 amino acids.